This entry lists 31 T cell receptor beta chains sequenced from one sample in a study of T cell responses to AZD1222 COVID-19 vaccine. TCRdb keeps only in-frame clones here, not all; method: immunoSEQ multiplex PCR. This table has 120,000 or so clones, about 91% appearing once. Specimen: peripheral blood, collected on day 0 of AZD1222 vaccination. Receptor source: an adult in good health.

V is TRBV7-3 and J is TRBJ2-5; D is perhaps TRBD1 (5 bases). V lost 2 bases and J lost 2, with 12 bases in between. This CDR3 has 15 amino acids. Germline-derived CDR1 and CDR2 are SGHTA and FQGTGA. The CDR3: CASSLRAGSQETQYF. The CDR3, as DNA: TGTGCCAGCAGCTTACGGGCAGGGTCACAAGAGACCCAGTACTTC. The complete variable domain, with remaining parts taken from reference TRBV7-3 and TRBJ2-5, reads GAGVSQTPSNKVTEKGKYVELRCDPISGHTALYWYRQSLGQGPEFLIYFQGTGAADDSGLPNDRFFAVRPEGSVSTLKIQRTERGDSAVYLCASSLRAGSQETQYFGPGTRLLVL.

The rearrangement links TRBV6-4 to TRBJ2-3, with D tentatively TRBD1 (5 bases). This CDR3 spans 12 amino acids. Trimming took 9 bases from V and 2 from J, leaving 9 bases between them. Germline V lookup: CDR1 MRHNA, CDR2 SNTAGT. The CDR3 DNA reads as TGTGCCAGAGGGGTAGCCACAGATACGCAGTATTTT. This translates into CARGVATDTQYF.

This chain connects TRBV5-1 to TRBJ1-5; perhaps TRBD1 as D (5 bases). The CDR3 has 16 amino acids. Germline assignment: CDR1 SGHRS and CDR2 YFSETQ. Trimming left V 0 bases short and J 4 bases short, with 14 bases between. The CDR3 DNA reads TGCGCCAGCAGCTTGGATCCAGGGAAGGCAAATCAGCCCCAGCATTTT. Its translation: CASSLDPGKANQPQHF.

The chain recombines TRBV30 with TRBJ1-6, with TRBD1 matching 8 bases. With V trimmed by 0 bases and J by 9 bases, 4 bases remained unmatched. The CDR3 is made up of 14 amino acids. In germline, CDR1 is GTSNPN, CDR2 SVGIG (reference sequence). The CDR3 DNA reads TGTGCCTGGAGTGTACCGGACAGGGCTTCACCCCTCCACTTT. Translated, it gives CAWSVPDRASPLHF.

The rearrangement joins TRBV18 to TRBJ2-7; D gene uncertain. The CDR3 runs to 13 residues. V gave up 3 bases and J gave up 5 bases, with 11 bases separating them. Germline assignment: CDR1 KGHSH and CDR2 LQKENI. CDR3 coding DNA: TGTGCCAGCTCACCTCCGGATAGCAACGAGCAGTACTTC. Amino acids: CASSPPDSNEQYF.

The V gene is TRBV27, the J gene TRBJ2-7; possibly TRBD1 for D (6 bases). Germline V lookup: CDR1 MNHEY, CDR2 SMNVEV (reference sequence). Trimming took 5 bases from V and 2 from J, leaving 22 bases between them. CDR3 length equals 17 residues. DNA of the CDR3: TGTGCCAGCAGTCCCACCCTTGCAGGGACATCCACCTACGAGCAGTACTTC. This encodes CASSPTLAGTSTYEQYF.

The chain links TRBV9 to TRBJ2-7; 13 bases align to TRBD2. This CDR3 comprises 14 residues. The ends lost 4 bases at V and 6 bases at J; junction bases unmatched: 4. CDR1 is SGDLS and CDR2 is YYNGEE in the germline V gene. CDR3 sequence reads: CASSQGLAGTEQYF. The CDR3 coding sequence is TGTGCCAGCAGCCAGGGACTAGCGGGAACCGAGCAGTACTTC.

This chain uses TRBV5-8 with TRBJ1-2, with TRBD1 matching 7 bases. CDR1 and CDR2 (germline): SGHTS, YDEGEE. Losses at the gene ends were 4 bases for V and 6 bases for J; bases not matched to a gene: 12. The CDR3 extends over 15 amino acids. CDR3 nucleotide sequence: TGTGCCAGCAGCGGATTTCCCGGGACAGCCCATGGCTACACCTTC. Protein: CASSGFPGTAHGYTF.

CDR3 protein: CASSDSRRVDTEAFF. The CDR3 region has the DNA TGTGCCAGCAGTGACAGTCGGCGGGTGGACACTGAAGCTTTCTTT. The rearrangement uses TRBV2 and TRBJ1-1; D not resolved. Trimming stripped 3 bases from V and 3 bases from J, with 14 bases between. The CDR3 totals 15 residues. Per germline, CDR1 SNHLY and CDR2 FYNNEI.

The chain recombines TRBV5-1 with TRBJ1-1; D might be TRBD1 (5 bases). CDR1 SGHRS and CDR2 YFSETQ come from the germline V gene. The CDR3 loop spans 16 amino acids. The V and J ends lost 5 bases and 2 bases respectively, with 19 bases between them. CDR3 amino acids: CASRHGQTKPNTEAFF. The CDR3, as DNA: TGCGCCAGCAGACACGGACAAACCAAACCAAACACTGAAGCTTTCTTT.

V is TRBV6-1 and J is TRBJ1-4; TRBD1 matches 11 bases. The ends lost 3 bases at V and 8 bases at J; junction bases unmatched: 5. The germline CDR1 and CDR2 sequences are MNHNS and SASEGT. CDR3 size: 15 residues. The CDR3 DNA is TGTGCCAGCAGTGAGATAGGACAGGGGGCGGAAAAACTGTTTTTT. It codes for CASSEIGQGAEKLFF.

CDR3 sequence reads: CATSDPRTSGGEQYF. In DNA form, the CDR3 reads TGTGCCACCAGTGACCCCCGGACTAGCGGCGGCGAGCAGTACTTC. The chain is built from TRBV24-1 and TRBJ2-7, with 10 bases matching TRBD2. V lost 4 bases and J lost 6; bases outside the gene matches: 8. This CDR3 region has 15 residues. Germline CDR1 KGHDR, CDR2 SFDVKD.

J is TRBJ2-5 and V is TRBV29-1; possibly TRBD1 for D (5 bases). This CDR3 region has 9 residues. With 7 bases removed from V and 5 bases from J, the gap between germline ends came to 5 bases. Germline CDR1 SQVTM, CDR2 ANQGSEA. CDR3 amino acids: CSAGETQYF. The CDR3 coding sequence is TGCAGCGCAGGGGAGACCCAGTACTTC.

The V and J genes are TRBV27 and TRBJ2-1; 8 positions match TRBD2. The V gene's germline CDR1 is MNHEY and CDR2 SMNVEV (reference sequence). The CDR3 has 16 residues. V shed 6 bases, J shed 12 bases, and the junction held 19 bases outside the gene matches. This chain's CDR3 is CASRSLGVAGRLGQFF. The CDR3 DNA is TGTGCCAGCAGGTCCCTAGGGGTAGCGGGACGTCTAGGGCAGTTCTTC.

This chain joins TRBV27 and TRBJ2-7; unclear D gene. Germline CDR1 MNHEY, CDR2 SMNVEV (reference sequence). V dropped 2 bases and J dropped 1 base, with 6 bases sitting between them. The CDR3 sequence is 13 residues long. The CDR3 DNA reads as TGTGCCAGCAGTTTAGAGAGGTCCTACGAGCAGTACTTC. The encoded protein is CASSLERSYEQYF.

J is TRBJ2-5 and V is TRBV3-1 (or the pseudogene TRBV3-2); D gene unclear. In germline, CDR1 is LGHDT, CDR2 YNNKEL (reference sequence). V lost 0 bases and J 4 bases, leaving 12 bases between the germline ends. The CDR3 loop spans 15 amino acids. The CDR3 region has the DNA TGTGCCAGCAGCCAAGATACCACAGCGCGAGAGACCCAGTACTTC. It translates to CASSQDTTARETQYF.

The CDR3 DNA follows: TGTGCCAGCAGCGAGGCCTCATGGCCAGATACGCAGTATTTT. It specifies CASSEASWPDTQYF. The gene calls are TRBV9 and TRBJ2-3; unclear D gene. The CDR3 totals 14 residues. The V and J ends lost 3 bases and 4 bases respectively, with 12 bases between them. The germline V gene encodes CDR1 SGDLS and CDR2 YYNGEE.

The chain joins TRBV6-5 to TRBJ2-6; D not certain. The V end lost 4 bases, the J end lost 2 bases, and 6 bases lay between the germline ends. This CDR3 spans 14 amino acids. CDR1 and CDR2 from the germline V gene are MNHEY and SVGAGI. CDR3 in DNA: TGTGCCAGCAGTTCGTACCCTGGGGCCAACGTCCTGACTTTC. Residues: CASSSYPGANVLTF.

This clone was seen just once. The rearrangement uses TRBV6-5 and TRBJ2-1; maybe TRBD2 (6 bases). This CDR3 comprises 13 residues. V gave up 1 base and J gave up 5 bases, with 6 bases separating them. Germline V gene sequence: CDR1 MNHEY, CDR2 SVGAGI. The CDR3 sequence is CASSYWGDNEQFF. The CDR3 DNA is TGTGCCAGCAGTTACTGGGGGGACAATGAGCAGTTCTTC.

The sample holds one count of this clone. DNA for the CDR3: TGTGCCAGCTCGAATGAGGGGGTATCGGGTGGAAACACCATATATTTT. Residues: CASSNEGVSGGNTIYF. The rearrangement uses TRBV25-1 and TRBJ1-3, with a tentative D call TRBD1 (6 bases). Per the germline V gene, CDR1 is MGHDK and CDR2 is SYGVNS. The CDR3 runs to 16 residues. V was shortened by 8 bases and J by 3 bases, with 20 bases between the two germline ends. Based on the CDR3 plus reference TRBV25-1 and TRBJ1-3, the full variable domain is EADIYQTPRYLVIGTGKKITLECSQTMGHDKMYWYQQDPGMELHLIHYSYGVNSTEKGDLSSESTVSRIRTEHFPLTLESARPSHTSQYLCASSNEGVSGGNTIYFGEGSWLTVV.

J is TRBJ2-3 and V is TRBV10-1; D may be TRBD2 (6 bases). Germline V gene data show CDR1 as WNHNN and CDR2 as SYGVQD (reference sequence). With 7 bases removed from V and 4 bases from J, the gap between germline ends came to 12 bases. This CDR3 is built from 13 residues. The CDR3, as DNA: TGCGCCAGCACGGGGGAGTGGGCAGATACGCAGTATTTT. Amino acid sequence: CASTGEWADTQYF.

The CDR3 loop is CASTQGTGSPLHF. CDR3 DNA sequence: TGTGCCAGCACCCAGGGGACGGGTTCACCCCTCCACTTT. This chain joins TRBV5-5 and TRBJ1-6; D is possibly TRBD1 (6 bases). Germline V gene sequence: CDR1 SGHKS, CDR2 YYEKEE (reference sequence). The length of the CDR3 is 13 residues. Deletions cut 6 bases from V and 9 bases from J, with 13 bases between.

This clone was counted a single time. This chain links TRBV7-2 with TRBJ1-2, with 7 bases identical to TRBD1. V was clipped by 2 bases and J by 7 bases; unmatched bases: 13. Germline-derived CDR1 and CDR2 are SGHTA and FQGNSA. The CDR3 totals 16 residues. The CDR3 loop is CASSLTPQGTLGGYTF. For the CDR3, the DNA is TGTGCCAGCAGCTTAACTCCACAGGGGACCCTGGGTGGCTACACCTTC. Together with reference TRBV7-2 and TRBJ1-2, the CDR3 gives the full variable domain: GAGVSQSPSNKVTEKGKDVELRCDPISGHTALYWYRQSLGQGLEFLIYFQGNSAPDKSGLPSDRFSAERTGGSVSTLTIQRTQQEDSAVYLCASSLTPQGTLGGYTFGSGTRLTVV.

This chain uses TRBV6-4 with TRBJ2-1; D remains ambiguous. Trimming cost V 8 bases and J 15 bases, with 8 bases left between them. This CDR3 comprises 8 residues. Germline-derived CDR1 and CDR2 are MRHNA and SNTAGT. The DNA of the CDR3 is TGTGCCAGCCCCACGTGGTTCTTC. Its translation: CASPTWFF.

Only a few counts were recorded for this clone. The CDR3 nucleotides read TGTGCCAGCAGCCCCAGGTCTAGCGGGAAGAATTACGAGCAGTACTTC. It encodes CASSPRSSGKNYEQYF. This rearrangement joins TRBV7-6 to TRBJ2-7; 9 nucleotides agree with TRBD2. CDR1 SGHVS and CDR2 FNYEAQ come from the germline V gene. The CDR3 totals 16 residues. Trimming removed 5 bases from V and 4 bases from J; junction bases left unmatched: 12.

The CDR3 sequence is CSASPGQGGNDQPQHF. Here the CDR3 DNA reads TGCAGTGCCAGTCCCGGGCAGGGGGGGAATGATCAGCCCCAGCATTTT. The chain couples TRBV20-1 to TRBJ1-5, with TRBD1 identical over 7 bases. J gave up 5 bases and V 6 bases, and 16 bases lay outside the gene matches. CDR1 is DFQATT and CDR2 is SNEGSKA in the germline V gene (reference sequence). The CDR3 runs to 16 residues.

This clone came up once. The V gene is TRBV19, the J gene TRBJ2-2; 8 positions match TRBD1. J lost 1 base, V lost 3 bases, and 10 bases had no gene match. This CDR3 contains 18 residues. Germline CDR1 reads LNHDA; CDR2 reads SQIVND (reference sequence). The CDR3 bases are TGTGCCAGTAGTATTAGGGTGAGGGACAGGATGAACACCGGGGAGCTGTTTTTT. Protein product: CASSIRVRDRMNTGELFF.

This clone was recorded once. This chain connects TRBV7-9 to TRBJ1-1; D gene ambiguous. V dropped 7 bases and J dropped 1 base, with 1 base sitting between them. Germline V gene data show CDR1 as SEHNR and CDR2 as FQNEAQ (reference sequence). The CDR3 has 10 residues. The CDR3 region is CASTNTEAFF. The DNA of the CDR3 is TGTGCCAGCACGAACACTGAAGCTTTCTTT.

The chain links TRBV11-2 to TRBJ1-1; D not resolved. Germline V lookup: CDR1 SGHAT, CDR2 FQNNGV. CDR3 length: 14 amino acids. V was pared by 2 bases and J by 1 base, with 8 bases between. CDR3 nucleotides: TGTGCCAGCAGCTTACTGGGCCAGAACACTGAAGCTTTCTTT. Translated: CASSLLGQNTEAFF.

This chain uses TRBV6-2 or TRBV6-3 with TRBJ1-3; D is uncertain. Germline values: CDR1 MNHEY, CDR2 SVGEGT. The CDR3 has 15 amino acids. V lost 6 bases and J 0 bases, leaving 12 bases between the germline ends. The CDR3, as DNA: TGTGCCAGCAGCAAAATTTCCTCCTCTGGAAACACCATATATTTT. Encoded protein: CASSKISSSGNTIYF.

This clone was counted a single time. This chain connects TRBV7-2 to TRBJ2-1; 12 bases map to TRBD2. The CDR3 is 17 amino acids. Germline loops: CDR1 SGHTA, CDR2 FQGNSA. Trimming cost V 2 bases and J 6 bases; bases outside gene matches: 8. The CDR3 sequence: CASSLPLGTSGRNEQFF. The CDR3 DNA follows: TGTGCCAGCAGCTTACCGCTAGGGACTAGCGGGCGCAATGAGCAGTTCTTC. The entire variable domain, with the rest obtained from reference TRBV7-2 and TRBJ2-1, is as follows: GAGVSQSPSNKVTEKGKDVELRCDPISGHTALYWYRQSLGQGLEFLIYFQGNSAPDKSGLPSDRFSAERTGGSVSTLTIQRTQQEDSAVYLCASSLPLGTSGRNEQFFGPGTRLTVL.